This T cell receptor beta chain was profiled in a study of PD-1 blockade in classical Hodgkin lymphoma. Points from the study as a whole: Those achieving complete response showed baseline diversity like newly diagnosed patients. Undefined causes, possibly disease activity or prior therapy, underlie the repertoire differences. Relapsed/refractory patients reportedly had lower baseline diversity than newly diagnosed patients. A significant rise in TCR diversity by C4D1 was seen for CD4+ but not CD8+ cells.

With 3 bases clipped from V and 5 bases from J, the junction kept 8 bases outside the gene matches. From germline, CDR1 is LNHDA and CDR2 SQIVND (reference sequence). The CDR3 has 16 amino acids. Relapse was seen in all patients after autologous stem cell transplantation, and brentuximab vedotin exposure was variable. The assay was immunoSEQ multiplex PCR, and TCRdb's table has in-frame clones only and misses some. In the table there are some 96,000 clones, 80% to 95% of which are singletons. Details on this clone: Its antigen is unknown.

The sequence was collected from a human donor with classical Hodgkin lymphoma. Here the sequenced sample was peripheral blood mononuclear cells (PBMCs), taken at baseline. The J gene is TRBJ2-2, the V gene TRBV19, with 8 bases aligning to TRBD2. CDR3 protein: CASSIWGTSKTGELFF. The CDR3 coding sequence is TGTGCCAGTAGTATTTGGGGGACTAGTAAGACCGGGGAGCTGTTTTTT.